Below, 23 T cell receptor beta chains from the same sample are listed, as sequenced in a study of siplizumab effects on memory and regulatory T cells. TCRdb's copy holds only in-frame clones and misses some; the assay was immunoSEQ multiplex PCR. Found here are around 110,000 clones, roughly 94% of them singletons; the top ten hold approximately 1.8%. The sequenced sample was non-Treg CD4+ T cells sorted from blood. Receptors were obtained from a human donor in good health.

The chain couples TRBV29-1 to TRBJ1-1; 8 bases are shared with TRBD1. CDR1 is SQVTM and CDR2 is ANQGSEA in the germline V gene. The CDR3 sequence is 13 residues long. J gave up 6 bases and V 0 bases, and 3 bases lay outside the gene matches. CDR3 amino acids: CSVEDSGGPEAFF. In DNA form, the CDR3 reads TGCAGCGTTGAAGATTCAGGGGGCCCTGAAGCTTTCTTT.

This chain uses TRBV30 with TRBJ1-5; a weak D match, TRBD1 (6 bases). This CDR3 is 13 amino acids long. V was clipped by 7 bases and J by 5 bases, with 15 bases between them. Germline V gene sequence: CDR1 GTSNPN, CDR2 SVGIG (reference sequence). The CDR3 DNA reads as TGTGCCTTGGGTGGGCAGGGGTATCAGCCCCAGCATTTT. Amino acids: CALGGQGYQPQHF.

This chain uses TRBV5-1 with TRBJ2-5; 12 positions match TRBD2. Trimming at V came to 4 bases and at J to 1 base, leaving 5 bases not matched to a gene. Germline values: CDR1 SGHRS, CDR2 YFSETQ. The CDR3 loop spans 16 amino acids. CDR3 sequence (DNA): TGCGCCAGCAGCGTGGGACTAGCGGGTCCCCAAGAGACCCAGTACTTC. As protein: CASSVGLAGPQETQYF.

This clone has a single count. The gene calls are TRBV9 and TRBJ2-1; 15 bases are a match to TRBD2. Germline V gene sequence: CDR1 SGDLS, CDR2 YYNGEE. The CDR3 is 20 amino acids. V gave up 3 bases and J gave up 0 bases; unmatched junction bases: 10. CDR3 in DNA: TGTGCCAGCAGCGCCTGGACTAGCGGGAGGGTGGTGAGCTCCTACAATGAGCAGTTCTTC. Its translation is CASSAWTSGRVVSSYNEQFF.

The rearrangement uses TRBV7-8 and TRBJ2-1, with D hard to call. The CDR3 totals 13 residues. From germline, CDR1 is SGHVS and CDR2 FQNEAQ. V was pared by 5 bases and J by 4 bases, with 9 bases between. The CDR3 nucleotides are TGTGCCAGCAGCCCCGGATCTTACAATGAGCAGTTCTTC. Protein: CASSPGSYNEQFF.

This sequence joins TRBV4-1 and TRBJ2-1; 7 bases align to TRBD1. The CDR3 is 16 residues long. Germline loops: CDR1 MGHRA, CDR2 YSYEKL. The ends lost 1 base at V and 5 bases at J; junction bases unmatched: 8. This CDR3 reads CASSQAAGTAHNEQFF. The CDR3, as DNA: TGCGCCAGCAGCCAAGCCGCCGGGACAGCTCACAATGAGCAGTTCTTC.

The genes are TRBV7-6 and TRBJ2-5; 9 nucleotides agree with TRBD1. Unmatched junction bases numbered 4, after V lost 3 bases and J lost 2 bases. Germline V gene sequence: CDR1 SGHVS, CDR2 FNYEAQ. CDR3 length equals 15 residues. CDR3 DNA sequence: TGTGCCAGCAGCTTGGGGACAGGGATTCAAGAGACCCAGTACTTC. Amino acid sequence: CASSLGTGIQETQYF.

This clone was seen just once. This chain links TRBV20-1 with TRBJ2-5; no firm D call. The germline V gene encodes CDR1 DFQATT and CDR2 SNEGSKA (reference sequence). V lost 7 bases and J 7 bases, leaving 13 bases between the germline ends. This CDR3 has 11 residues. Here the CDR3 DNA reads TGCAGTGGCTCAGACTTGGGGACCCAGTACTTC. Translated, it gives CSGSDLGTQYF.

The V call is TRBV7-2, the J call TRBJ1-3; D may be TRBD1 (6 bases). The germline gives CDR1 SGHTA, CDR2 FQGNSA. The CDR3 runs to 14 residues. Trimming took 3 bases from V and 4 from J, leaving 10 bases between them. Written as DNA, the CDR3 is TGTGCCAGCAGCTTCGGGGGGACAGGAAACACCATATATTTT. Amino acids: CASSFGGTGNTIYF.

This clone was detected only a few times. The same CDR3 can be traced to other DNA sequences in this sample. This chain uses TRBV6-5 with TRBJ2-7, with a weak D call TRBD2 (5 bases). Germline loops: CDR1 MNHEY, CDR2 SVGAGI. The length of the CDR3 is 12 residues. V was clipped by 5 bases and J by 0 bases, with 5 bases between them. The DNA for the CDR3 is TGTGCCAGCAGTCGGGGCTCCTACGAGCAGTACTTC. Protein: CASSRGSYEQYF.

This sequence joins TRBV18 and TRBJ1-5; 9 bases fit TRBD1. This CDR3 contains 14 residues. Germline trimming cut 4 bases from V and 6 bases from J; bases unmatched to any gene: 4. Germline V gene sequence: CDR1 KGHSH, CDR2 LQKENI. The CDR3 nucleotides are TGTGCCAGCTCACTTTACAGGGGGCCTCAGCCCCAGCATTTT. Translating gives CASSLYRGPQPQHF. Variable domain in full (rest from reference TRBV18 and TRBJ1-5): NAGVMQNPRHLVRRRGQEARLRCSPMKGHSHVYWYRQLPEEGLKFMVYLQKENIIDESGMPKERFSAEFPKEGPSILRIQQVVRGDSAAYFCASSLYRGPQPQHFGDGTRLSIL.

This chain uses TRBV21-1 with TRBJ1-1. TRBV21-1 has pseudogene status. CDR3 length: 18 residues. This CDR3 is CASSKARGHRALNTEAFF. The DNA of the CDR3 is TGTGCCAGCAGCAAAGCTCGGGGGCACCGGGCCCTGAACACTGAAGCTTTCTTT.

The gene calls are TRBV7-4 and TRBJ2-7; D gene uncertain. The V end was cut by 5 bases, the J end by 0 bases, with 17 bases between. This CDR3 is 16 amino acids long. Germline CDR1 SGHVT, CDR2 SQSDAQ. The CDR3 DNA follows: TGTGCCAGCAGCCACCCGGACCCGACAAGCTCCTACGAGCAGTACTTC. Its protein is CASSHPDPTSSYEQYF.

The chain employs TRBV28 and TRBJ2-7, with TRBD1 as a possible D gene (6 bases). Trimming removed 6 bases at V and 1 base at J, with 13 bases between. Per the germline V gene, CDR1 is MDHEN and CDR2 is SYDVKM. This CDR3 comprises 14 residues. The CDR3 here is CASSLRGKSYEQYF. Here the CDR3 DNA reads TGTGCCAGCAGCCTAAGGGGGAAGTCCTACGAGCAGTACTTC.

This clone was seen a single time. The rearrangement uses TRBV2 and TRBJ1-4; no definite D call. V was pared by 3 bases and J by 7 bases, with 18 bases between. Germline V gives CDR1 SNHLY, CDR2 FYNNEI. This CDR3 spans 16 amino acids. CDR3 loop: CASSDPPLSGSEKLFF. Written as DNA, the CDR3 is TGTGCCAGCAGTGACCCCCCGCTCAGCGGTAGTGAAAAACTGTTTTTT. Complete variable domain (other parts from reference TRBV2 and TRBJ1-4): EPEVTQTPSHQVTQMGQEVILRCVPISNHLYFYWYRQILGQKVEFLVSFYNNEISEKSEIFDDQFSVERPDGSNFTLKIRSTKLEDSAMYFCASSDPPLSGSEKLFFGSGTQLSVL.

The V and J genes are TRBV29-1 and TRBJ1-3; D uncertain. This CDR3 is built from 14 residues. Germline assignment: CDR1 SQVTM and CDR2 ANQGSEA. V shed 3 bases and J shed 4 bases, with 13 bases lying between them. This chain's CDR3 is CSVESQPAGNTIYF. As DNA, the CDR3 is TGCAGCGTTGAGTCCCAGCCGGCGGGAAACACCATATATTTT.

The chain joins TRBV27 to TRBJ2-1; 9 bases fit TRBD2. In germline, CDR1 is MNHEY, CDR2 SMNVEV (reference sequence). There are 16 residues in the CDR3. V lost 3 bases, J lost 1 base, and 4 bases stayed unmatched. As DNA, the CDR3 is TGTGCCAGCAGTTTTAGCGGGGGCCTATCCTACAATGAGCAGTTCTTC. It is translated as CASSFSGGLSYNEQFF.

The chain employs TRBV7-9 and TRBJ2-1; TRBD2 matches at 7 bases. This CDR3 is 17 amino acids long. The germline V gene has CDR1 SEHNR and CDR2 FQNEAQ (reference sequence). V shed 2 bases, J shed 8 bases, and the junction held 15 bases outside the gene matches. The DNA for the CDR3 is TGTGCCAGCAGCTTAAGCGTCCCGGGAGGTAAGAGCGATGAGCAGTTCTTC. Its protein product is CASSLSVPGGKSDEQFF.

The rearrangement uses TRBV7-9 and TRBJ2-4; D unclear. The CDR3 extends over 13 amino acids. The germline V gene encodes CDR1 SEHNR and CDR2 FQNEAQ (reference sequence). V was clipped by 2 bases and J by 7 bases, with 9 bases between them. The chain's CDR3 is CASSLLSVNIQYF. Written as DNA, the CDR3 is TGTGCCAGCAGCTTATTGTCGGTGAACATTCAGTACTTC.

V and J are TRBV5-6 and TRBJ1-2; D gene uncertain. Trimming pared 1 base from V and 4 bases from J, leaving 5 bases between. The CDR3 has 12 amino acids. Germline V gene lookup returns CDR1 SGHDT and CDR2 YYEEEE. The CDR3 is CASSLPSYGYTF. Written as DNA, the CDR3 is TGTGCCAGCAGCTTGCCCAGCTATGGCTACACCTTC.

The genes are TRBV19 and TRBJ1-5, with TRBD1 matching over 7 bases. V trimming: 0 bases; J trimming: 4 bases; junction bases outside the gene matches: 15. The germline V gene has CDR1 LNHDA and CDR2 SQIVND (reference sequence). This CDR3 region has 19 residues. The CDR3 nucleotides read TGTGCCAGTAGTATAGAGGGGCCACCCGACGGGACAGAGAATCAGCCCCAGCATTTT. Protein sequence: CASSIEGPPDGTENQPQHF.

The CDR3 loop is CASFEGGPGNTIYF. The CDR3 bases are TGTGCTAGTTTTGAGGGGGGCCCTGGAAACACCATATATTTT. The chain couples TRBV12-5 to TRBJ1-3, with D perhaps matching TRBD1 (6 bases). Deletions cut 8 bases from V and 2 bases from J, with 13 bases between. From germline, CDR1 is LGHNT and CDR2 FRNRAP. There are 14 residues in the CDR3.

This clone appeared once. The CDR3 coding sequence is TGTGCCAGCAGCCAGTCGGACCTTTCACCCCTCCACTTT. Translated, it gives CASSQSDLSPLHF. V gene TRBV7-3 combines with J gene TRBJ1-6; D not certain. V was clipped by 5 bases and J by 9 bases, with 11 bases between them. CDR3 size: 13 residues. Germline CDR1 and CDR2: SGHTA and FQGTGA.